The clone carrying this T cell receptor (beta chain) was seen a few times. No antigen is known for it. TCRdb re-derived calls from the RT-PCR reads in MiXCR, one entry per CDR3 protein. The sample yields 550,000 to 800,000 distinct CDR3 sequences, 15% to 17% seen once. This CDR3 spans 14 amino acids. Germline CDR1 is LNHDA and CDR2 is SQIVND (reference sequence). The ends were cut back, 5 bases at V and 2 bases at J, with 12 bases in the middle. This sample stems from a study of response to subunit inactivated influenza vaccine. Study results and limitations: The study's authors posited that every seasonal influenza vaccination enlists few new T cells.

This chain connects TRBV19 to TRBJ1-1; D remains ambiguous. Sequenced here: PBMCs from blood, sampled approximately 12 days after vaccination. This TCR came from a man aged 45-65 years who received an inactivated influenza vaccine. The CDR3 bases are TGTGCCAGTAGTCGTGGACTAATAAACACTGAAGCTTTCTTT. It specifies CASSRGLINTEAFF.